This T cell receptor (beta chain) was captured by sequencing in a study of T cells expressing NK-cell markers. Overall study: From sorted CD3+CD56+NKG2C+, CD3+CD56+NKG2C- and CD3+CD56-NKG2C+ T cells came the TCR beta repertoires. HCMV serostatus: most of the eight sequenced donors positive, one negative.

Researchers built TCR beta cDNA using 5'RACE template switching with UMIs. Following a re-call of the 5' RACE reads, TCRdb has one entry per CDR3 protein and lacks DNA. In total, the table holds 150,000 to 200,000 distinct CDR3 sequences. Notes on this clonotype: What it binds is not known.

The CDR3 totals 13 residues. In germline, CDR1 is MNHEY, CDR2 SMNVEV (reference sequence). Whole-study findings and limits: In a handful of donors, dominant clonotypes made up about 25-60.1% of CD3+CD56-NKG2C+ cells.

This chain connects TRBV27 to TRBJ2-1. This clonotype was obtained from a man aged 18-75 years in good health. Sequencing was carried out using blood T cells: a sorted CD56 or NKG2C T cell subset, CD4+ or CD8+ T cells, or bulk PBMC T cells (not recorded which). CDR3 sequence reads: CASSLLGNNEQFF.